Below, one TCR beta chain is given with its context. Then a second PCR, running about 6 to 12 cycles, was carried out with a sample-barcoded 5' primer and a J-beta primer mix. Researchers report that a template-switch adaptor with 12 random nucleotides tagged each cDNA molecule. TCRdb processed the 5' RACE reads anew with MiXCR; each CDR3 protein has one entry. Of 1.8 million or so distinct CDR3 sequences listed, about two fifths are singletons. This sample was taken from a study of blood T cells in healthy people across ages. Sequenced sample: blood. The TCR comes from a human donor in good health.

The CDR3 loop reads CASRPGGENTEAFF. The CDR3 region has the DNA TGTGCCAGCAGGCCTGGGGGAGAGAACACTGAAGCTTTCTTT. The V call is TRBV12-3 or TRBV12-4, the J call TRBJ1-1; a weak D match, TRBD1 (5 bases). V was pared by 6 bases and J by 1 base, with 12 bases between. The CDR3 sequence is 14 residues long.